The 23 T cell receptor beta chains in this list originate from one sample, sequenced in a study of a mutant IDH1 vaccine in newly diagnosed glioma (dated by TCRdb to the early 2020s). The library was built by means of the immunoSEQ multiplex PCR assay. TCRdb stores this immuneACCESS table with in-frame sequences only. Part of the clones is absent; in the studies checked, under half of the shortfall reflects unresolved V genes, and no reason is known for the rest. The sample includes about 44,000 clones, with approximately 89% observed a single time. The biggest ten clones account for around 3.9% of the sample. Their target antigens are unknown. The time point label of this sample denotes: week 23, last vaccination. A 20-mer mutant IDH1 peptide at 300 micrograms in Montanide made up each vaccine dose, which was injected subcutaneously together with topical imiquimod. The sample was PBMCs, taken from a glioma patient whose treatment included an IDH1 peptide vaccine. These TCRs come from a man in his fifties with glioma.

V gene TRBV10-1 combines with J gene TRBJ2-1, with D perhaps TRBD1 (6 bases). CDR1 and CDR2 from the germline V gene are WNHNN and SYGVQD (reference sequence). This CDR3 has 14 amino acids. V lost 8 bases to trimming and J lost 3 bases, with 14 bases between them. CDR3 in DNA: TGCGCCAGCTCGGCAGGGGCCATCTACAATGAGCAGTTCTTC. It encodes CASSAGAIYNEQFF.

The chain combines TRBV5-1 with TRBJ2-7, with D perhaps matching TRBD2 (5 bases). The CDR3 extends over 16 amino acids. CDR1 is SGHRS, CDR2 YFSETQ, per germline. V was trimmed by 0 bases and J by 2 bases, leaving 15 bases between them. This CDR3 is CASSLERSGKPYEQYF. CDR3 nucleotides: TGCGCCAGCAGCTTGGAGCGGTCCGGGAAACCCTACGAGCAGTACTTC. The full variable domain, in which reference TRBV5-1 and TRBJ2-7 provide the parts outside the CDR3, is KAGVTQTPRYLIKTRGQQVTLSCSPISGHRSVSWYQQTPGQGLQFLFEYFSETQRNKGNFPGRFSGRQFSNSRSEMNVSTLELGDSALYLCASSLERSGKPYEQYFGPGTRLTVT.

This chain joins TRBV10-3 and TRBJ2-5; 7 bases are shared with TRBD1. The CDR3 is 17 amino acids. Per the germline V gene, CDR1 is ENHRY and CDR2 is SYGVKD. V shed 11 bases, J shed 5 bases, and the junction held 23 bases outside the gene matches. CDR3 in amino acids: CAVRGGGQGISSETQYF. The CDR3 region has the DNA TGTGCCGTCCGAGGGGGCGGGCAGGGAATCAGCTCGGAGACCCAGTACTTC.

This clone was observed once. This sequence joins TRBV5-4 and TRBJ1-1; 8 nucleotides match TRBD1. Germline loops: CDR1 SGHNT, CDR2 YYREEE (reference sequence). Trimming took 6 bases from V and 4 from J; bases not matched to a gene: 8. The CDR3 covers 14 residues. The chain's CDR3 is CASTLDRASTEAFF. The CDR3 coding sequence is TGTGCCAGCACTCTGGACAGGGCCTCCACTGAAGCTTTCTTT.

This clone has a single count. The chain links TRBV4-3 to TRBJ1-2, with D possibly being TRBD1 (5 bases). The CDR3 covers 14 residues. The V and J ends lost 5 bases and 3 bases respectively, with 13 bases between them. Germline CDR1 and CDR2: LGHNA and YSLEER. CDR3 protein: CASSTFRDDYGYTF. The CDR3 DNA follows: TGCGCCAGCAGCACTTTCCGGGACGACTATGGCTACACCTTC.

The genes are TRBV5-6 and TRBJ2-3; D may be TRBD1 (6 bases). CDR1 and CDR2 (germline): SGHDT, YYEEEE. Trimming pared 6 bases from V and 4 bases from J, leaving 15 bases between. The CDR3 spans 14 residues. The CDR3 loop is CASKAQGKADTQYF. The CDR3 coding sequence is TGTGCCAGCAAGGCACAGGGTAAGGCAGATACGCAGTATTTT. The variable domain in full, with the rest retrieved from reference TRBV5-6 and TRBJ2-3, is DAGVTQSPTHLIKTRGQQVTLRCSPKSGHDTVSWYQQALGQGPQFIFQYYEEEERQRGNFPDRFSGHQFPNYSSELNVNALLLGDSALYLCASKAQGKADTQYFGPGTRLTVL.

This sequence joins TRBV10-2 and TRBJ2-5, with D unclear. The CDR3 runs 14 residues. V was pared by 0 bases and J by 2 bases, with 7 bases between. The V gene's germline CDR1 is WSHSY and CDR2 SAAADI. This CDR3 reads CASSESNQQETQYF. The CDR3 DNA reads as TGCGCCAGCAGTGAGTCGAACCAGCAAGAGACCCAGTACTTC.

The chain combines TRBV5-1 with TRBJ2-7; 8 nucleotides agree with TRBD1. The V gene's germline CDR1 is SGHRS and CDR2 YFSETQ. J lost 2 bases, V lost 3 bases, and 4 bases had no gene match. The CDR3 loop spans 14 amino acids. CDR3: CASSSGQGAYEQYF. Written as DNA, the CDR3 is TGCGCCAGCAGCTCCGGACAGGGAGCCTACGAGCAGTACTTC.

The V and J genes are TRBV7-9 and TRBJ1-3, with a possible D match to TRBD1 (5 bases). The CDR3 has 15 residues. Germline CDR1 reads SEHNR; CDR2 reads FQNEAQ (reference sequence). The ends were cut back, 10 bases at V and 4 bases at J, with 20 bases in the middle. The CDR3 region has the DNA TGTGCCACCGCTCCCACCGGAGGGGTGGGAAACACCATATATTTT. Protein: CATAPTGGVGNTIYF.

The CDR3 DNA follows: TGTGCCAGCCTACCAGTAGGGGAGGGATCCTACGAGCAGTACTTC. Translated, it gives CASLPVGEGSYEQYF. The chain employs TRBV2 and TRBJ2-5; 7 bases align to TRBD2. Matching the DNA end better, TRBJ2-7 makes the J call doubtful. Germline assignment: CDR1 SNHLY and CDR2 FYNNEI. CDR3 length: 15 amino acids.

The V gene is TRBV5-4, the J gene TRBJ1-1; no clear D gene. Germline V CDR1 and CDR2: SGHNT, YYREEE (reference sequence). Trimming removed 4 bases at V and 5 bases at J, with 12 bases between. The CDR3 contains 13 residues. Here the CDR3 DNA reads TGTGCCAGCAGCCGCTTTGGGATAACTGAAGCTTTCTTT. Its protein product is CASSRFGITEAFF.

The chain has TRBV6-5 and TRBJ2-5; 15 nucleotides align to TRBD2. Trimming at V came to 6 bases and at J to 4 bases, leaving 3 bases not matched to a gene. CDR1 is MNHEY and CDR2 is SVGAGI in the germline V gene. The CDR3 has 15 residues. CDR3 in DNA: TGTGCCAGCAGGGGACTAGCGGGAGGTGTAGAGACCCAGTACTTC. The encoded protein is CASRGLAGGVETQYF.

This chain links TRBV19 with TRBJ2-7, with D possibly being TRBD2 (7 bases). V was cut by 9 bases and J by 2 bases, with 14 bases left in between. This CDR3 region has 13 residues. Germline assignment: CDR1 LNHDA and CDR2 SQIVND (reference sequence). CDR3 nucleotides: TGTGCCAGCGGGGAGGGGGGGACCTACGAGCAGTACTTC. This encodes CASGEGGTYEQYF.

The table lists this clone with a few counts. V and J are TRBV4-2 and TRBJ1-1; D uncertain. Germline CDR1 is LGHNA and CDR2 is YNFKEQ. The V gene lost 7 bases and the J gene lost 1 base, with 10 bases spanning the gap. This CDR3 has 13 residues. CDR3 in DNA: TGTGCCAGCAACTTAGTCGGGAACACTGAAGCTTTCTTT. Its protein is CASNLVGNTEAFF.

The gene calls are TRBV14 and TRBJ1-5, with D unresolved. The V gene's germline CDR1 is SGHDN and CDR2 FVKESK. This CDR3 is built from 13 residues. Trimming took 4 bases from V and 3 from J, leaving 7 bases between them. The DNA of the CDR3 is TGTGCCAGCAGCCTAGGACCCAATCAGCCCCAGCATTTT. Protein: CASSLGPNQPQHF.

The V call is TRBV18, the J call TRBJ2-1; 10 bases map to TRBD1. This CDR3 comprises 17 residues. Losses at the gene ends were 5 bases for V and 4 bases for J; bases not matched to a gene: 11. The germline gives CDR1 KGHSH, CDR2 LQKENI. The DNA of the CDR3 is TGTGCCAGCTCAAAACCGTACGGGACAGGGGCATACAATGAGCAGTTCTTC. Translated: CASSKPYGTGAYNEQFF. Full variable domain (outside the CDR3, taken from reference TRBV18 and TRBJ2-1): NAGVMQNPRHLVRRRGQEARLRCSPMKGHSHVYWYRQLPEEGLKFMVYLQKENIIDESGMPKERFSAEFPKEGPSILRIQQVVRGDSAAYFCASSKPYGTGAYNEQFFGPGTRLTVL.

The genes are TRBV9 and TRBJ2-6; maybe TRBD1 (6 bases). Trimming pared 0 bases from V and 2 bases from J, leaving 12 bases between. The CDR3 sequence is 17 residues long. The germline CDR1 and CDR2 sequences are SGDLS and YYNGEE. The CDR3 spells CASSVAPQGTGANVLTF. The CDR3, as DNA: TGTGCCAGCAGCGTAGCCCCACAGGGAACTGGGGCCAACGTCCTGACTTTC.

This sequence joins TRBV5-1 and TRBJ1-6, with 7 bases aligning to TRBD1. The germline gives CDR1 SGHRS, CDR2 YFSETQ. Trimming took 1 base from V and 6 from J; bases not matched to a gene: 7. This CDR3 is built from 16 residues. CDR3 amino acids: CASSLYGDRVNSPLHF. The CDR3 DNA reads TGCGCCAGCAGCTTGTACGGGGACAGAGTTAATTCACCCCTCCACTTT.

The sample holds one count of this clone. The junction differs from germline at one of its ends, possibly a read error. The CDR3 region has the DNA TGTGCCAGCGCCAAAACGGGTCCGGGGATTTTCGCCTTC. This gives the protein CASAKTGPGIFAF. The genes are TRBV7-9 and TRBJ1-2; D is unclear. The V gene's germline CDR1 is SEHNR and CDR2 FQNEAQ (reference sequence). CDR3 length equals 13 residues.

This clone was seen just once. The chain carries TRBV2 and TRBJ1-2; the D is unclear. Looked up from germline, CDR1 is SNHLY and CDR2 is FYNNEI. Deletions cut 5 bases from V and 5 bases from J, with 9 bases between. This CDR3 has 12 amino acids. The CDR3 spells CASSRREYGYTF. CDR3 DNA: TGTGCCAGCAGTAGGAGGGAATATGGCTACACCTTC.

The V gene is TRBV10-3, the J gene TRBJ2-7; the D call may be TRBD1 or TRBD2 (5 bases each). Trimming stripped 11 bases from V and 0 bases from J, with 8 bases between. Germline CDR1 and CDR2: ENHRY and SYGVKD. This CDR3 region has 11 residues. DNA of the CDR3: TGTGCCTTCGGGACCTCCTACGAGCAGTACTTC. Amino acid sequence: CAFGTSYEQYF.

The chain couples TRBV27 to TRBJ1-2; the D is unclear. The CDR3 is 13 amino acids. The germline V gene encodes CDR1 MNHEY and CDR2 SMNVEV (reference sequence). The germline V and J ends were trimmed by 4 bases and 0 bases, with 6 bases remaining between them. DNA for the CDR3: TGTGCCAGCAGTTCATTAACTAACTATGGCTACACCTTC. Its protein product is CASSSLTNYGYTF.

The chain has TRBV7-8 and TRBJ2-3, with D unresolved. This CDR3 has 14 amino acids. Trimming left V 1 base short and J 1 base short, with 6 bases between. From germline, CDR1 is SGHVS and CDR2 FQNEAQ. The CDR3 spells CASSLDSGTDTQYF. The CDR3 DNA reads as TGTGCCAGCAGCTTAGACAGCGGCACAGATACGCAGTATTTT.